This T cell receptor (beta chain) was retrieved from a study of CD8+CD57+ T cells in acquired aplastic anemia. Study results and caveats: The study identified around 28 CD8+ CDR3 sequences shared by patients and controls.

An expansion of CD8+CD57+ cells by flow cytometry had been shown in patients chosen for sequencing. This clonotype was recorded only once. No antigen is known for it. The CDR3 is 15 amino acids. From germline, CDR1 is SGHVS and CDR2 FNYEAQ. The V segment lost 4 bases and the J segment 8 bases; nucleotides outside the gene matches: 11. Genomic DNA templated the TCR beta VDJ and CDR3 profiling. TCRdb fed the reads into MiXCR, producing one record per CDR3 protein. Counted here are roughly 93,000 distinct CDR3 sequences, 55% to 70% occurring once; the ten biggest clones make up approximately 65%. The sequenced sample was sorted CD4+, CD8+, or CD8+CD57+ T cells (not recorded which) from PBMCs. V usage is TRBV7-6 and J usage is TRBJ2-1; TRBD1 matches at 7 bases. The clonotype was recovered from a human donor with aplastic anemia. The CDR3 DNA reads TGTGCCAGCAGCTCGAGACAGGGCCTGGGGGATGAGCAGTTCTTC. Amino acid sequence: CASSSRQGLGDEQFF.